The present entry profiles one TCR beta chain with its context. Its cognate antigen is unknown. The data originate from a study of cytotoxic CD8 clonotypes in ibrutinib-treated CLL. Study details: Samples showed on average about 240,000 productive templates and more than 75,000 productive rearrangements. Notes on the study in general: Clonality (at baseline) was higher than in age-matched healthy donors and tracked circulating CD8+ T-cell counts.

Germline values: CDR1 SNHLY, CDR2 FYNNEI. Trimming shortened V by 6 bases and J by 5 bases, and 13 bases separated the two germline ends. CDR3 length equals 14 residues. This table comes from immunoSEQ multiplex PCR, and its TCRdb copy is limited to in-frame clones, with some not included. Among 35,000 to 55,000 clones listed, under 75% were seen once. The receptor's source is a human donor with chronic lymphocytic leukemia. The sequences come from PBMCs, collected after 12 months of ibrutinib treatment. The chain recombines TRBV2 with TRBJ2-2, with TRBD1 as a possible D gene (6 bases). The CDR3 DNA is TGTGCCAGCAGAGAATTAAGGGGGACCGGGGAGCTGTTTTTT. Translating gives CASRELRGTGELFF.